This T cell receptor beta chain emerged from a study of shared clonotypes between healthy human individuals. Study context: Aged between 18 and 49, the donors were a couple of women and three men.

Terminally differentiated effector memory CD45RA+ cells were excluded by CCR7 positive selection of CD45RO-negative cells. Adult Caucasians living in Nashville, Tennessee made up all of the donors. Only in-frame clones appear in the TCRdb table, and some are missing; sequencing was by immunoSEQ multiplex PCR. The table shows 650,000 to 800,000 clones, with 92% occurring only once. This clone showed up just a few times. Its antigen is not identified. General observations from the study: Rarefaction indicated that sorted-subset sequencing remained incomplete although depth was large.

In germline, CDR1 is SGHVS, CDR2 FQNEAQ. This CDR3 contains 15 residues. The germline V and J ends were trimmed by 1 base and 6 bases, with 13 bases remaining between them. The clonotype was recovered from a young man in good health. The J gene is TRBJ1-5, the V gene TRBV7-8; D is undetermined. The specimen was naive CD8+ T cells sorted from blood. The CDR3 coding sequence is TGTGCCAGCAGCTTAGAACGCAGTTTGGGTCAGCCCCAGCATTTT. As protein: CASSLERSLGQPQHF.